This TCR beta chain is from a study of PD-1 blockade in classical Hodgkin lymphoma. Findings and caveats of the study: Repertoires differed for reasons still undefined, possibly disease activity or prior therapy. Relative to healthy donors, newly diagnosed patients reportedly had lower baseline TCR diversity, which was reported as lower still in relapsed/refractory patients.

About this clone itself: Its antigen remains unidentified.

Measured with immunoSEQ multiplex PCR; TCRdb has only the in-frame clones, and not every one. Of about 18,000 clones listed, roughly 79% are singletons. Germline assignment: CDR1 MNHEY and CDR2 SVGAGI. The CDR3 loop spans 14 amino acids. V was pared by 1 base and J by 5 bases, with 1 base of the junction left unmatched. Time point noted: cycle 4 day 1 (C4D1), after 6 weeks of nivolumab. Every patient was affected by relapse after autologous stem cell transplantation, while exposure to brentuximab vedotin was not uniform. Out of thawed PBMCs, magnetic negative selection purified CD4+ T cells. Under best response, outcomes were complete response, partial response or progressive disease.

V is TRBV6-5 and J is TRBJ2-2, with 7 positions matching TRBD1. Specimen: CD4+ T cells from blood, collected before the fourth cycle of nivolumab. This TCR derives from a human donor with classical Hodgkin lymphoma. The chain's CDR3 is CASSYYRGTGELFF. Here the CDR3 DNA reads TGTGCCAGCAGTTACTACAGGGGTACCGGGGAGCTGTTTTTT.